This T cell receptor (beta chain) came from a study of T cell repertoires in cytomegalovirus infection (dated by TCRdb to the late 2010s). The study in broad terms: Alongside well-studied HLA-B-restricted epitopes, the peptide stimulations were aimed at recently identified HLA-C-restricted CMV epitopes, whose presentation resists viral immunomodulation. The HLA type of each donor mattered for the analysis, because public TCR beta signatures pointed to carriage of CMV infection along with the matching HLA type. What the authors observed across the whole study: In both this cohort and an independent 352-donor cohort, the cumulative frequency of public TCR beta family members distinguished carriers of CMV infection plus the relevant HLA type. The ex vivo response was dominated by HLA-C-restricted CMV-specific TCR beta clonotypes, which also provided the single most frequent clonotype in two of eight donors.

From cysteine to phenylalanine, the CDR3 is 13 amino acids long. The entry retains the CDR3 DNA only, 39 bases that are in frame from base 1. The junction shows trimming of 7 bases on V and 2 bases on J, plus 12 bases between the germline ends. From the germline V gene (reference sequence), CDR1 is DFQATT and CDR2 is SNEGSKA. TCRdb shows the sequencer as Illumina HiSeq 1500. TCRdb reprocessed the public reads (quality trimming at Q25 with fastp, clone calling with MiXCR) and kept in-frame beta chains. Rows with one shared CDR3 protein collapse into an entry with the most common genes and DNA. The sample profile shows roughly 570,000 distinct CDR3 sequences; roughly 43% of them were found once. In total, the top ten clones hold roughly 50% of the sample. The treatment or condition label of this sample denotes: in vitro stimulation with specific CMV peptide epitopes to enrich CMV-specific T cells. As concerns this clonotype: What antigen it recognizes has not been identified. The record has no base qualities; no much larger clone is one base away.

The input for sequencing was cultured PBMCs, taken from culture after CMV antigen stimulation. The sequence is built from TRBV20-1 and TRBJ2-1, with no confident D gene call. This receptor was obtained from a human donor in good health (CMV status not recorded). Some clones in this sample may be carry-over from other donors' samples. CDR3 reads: CSVSPPTYNEQFF. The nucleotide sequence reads TGCAGTGTATCTCCCCCGACCTACAATGAGCAGTTCTTC.